The source of this T cell receptor (beta chain) is a study of shared clonotypes between healthy human individuals. Study-wide background: Sampling drew on donors who were a couple of women and a few men aged 18 to 49.

This clone was recorded once. Its antigen is unidentified. Trimming shortened V by 1 base and J by 4 bases, and 11 bases separated the two germline ends. The CDR3 length is 14 residues. Germline loops: CDR1 KGHSH, CDR2 LQKENI. Overall study results and limits: Clonotypes which were not shared had lower generation probabilities than clonotypes that all four donors shared. Sampling included only blood; tissue repertoires likely differ.

An assay was performed, and its level was deep. Profiled with immunoSEQ multiplex PCR; TCRdb holds only in-frame clones, not every one. Of a few million clones listed, 85% to 95% are singletons. Input material: naive CD4+ T cells from PBMCs. The sample's subset: CD45RA+ positively selected. This receptor was identified in a young man in good health. Some clones in this sample may be carry-over from other donors' samples. The chain carries TRBV18 and TRBJ2-7; unclear D gene. In DNA form, the CDR3 reads TGTGCCAGCTCACCACAGGACCAAGGATACGAGCAGTACTTC. It is translated as CASSPQDQGYEQYF.